The entry below gives a single TCR beta chain sequence along with its context. The antigen remains unidentified. Libraries were prepared by immunoSEQ multiplex PCR; TCRdb keeps only in-frame clonotypes and omits some of them. The table has about 180,000 clones, about 87% seen once; the top ten hold roughly 1.3%. The data belong to a study of cytomegalovirus exposure and HLA in healthy donors. Study summary: The same platform used for the roughly 610 first-cohort repertoires was also used for the 120 or so validation repertoires, as a later analysis reported.

Findings and caveats of the study: The tendency of first-cohort TCR clusters to co-occur in the roughly 130 validation repertoires emerged from a later analysis. Specificity of a few CMV-associated chains for CMV antigens was verified in vitro. It was 160 or so TCR beta chains that were listed as cytomegalovirus-associated.

The sequenced sample consisted of PBMCs. This clonotype was obtained from a woman aged 25-40 years in good health and CMV-seronegative.

The CDR3 region has the DNA TGCAGTGCCGCCATGGGAGGCGAGCAGTACTTC. This encodes CSAAMGGEQYF. The chain is built from TRBV20-1 and TRBJ2-7; D is possibly TRBD2 (6 bases). The CDR3 has 11 amino acids. The germline V gene has CDR1 DFQATT and CDR2 SNEGSKA (reference sequence). V was trimmed by 6 bases and J by 6 bases, leaving 12 bases between them.